These 28 T cell receptor beta chains came from one sample sequenced in a study of CD8+CD57+ T cells in acquired aplastic anemia. CD8+CD57+ cell expansion, shown by flow cytometry, had occurred in the patients selected for sequencing. CDR3 and TCR beta VDJ profiling relied on genomic DNA as the template. TCRdb used MiXCR to reprocess the reads, holding one entry per CDR3 protein. Of hundreds of thousands of distinct CDR3 sequences in the sample, roughly a third are singletons; the top ten hold 0.7% to 1%. Sequencing was done on a sample of sorted CD4+, CD8+, or CD8+CD57+ T cells (not recorded which) from PBMCs. These receptor sequences come from a human donor with aplastic anemia.

This clonotype was counted between two and nine times. This rearrangement joins TRBV4-1 to TRBJ1-1; 7 nucleotides line up with TRBD1. J gave up 6 bases and V 1 base, and 8 bases lay outside the gene matches. Germline V gene sequence: CDR1 MGHRA, CDR2 YSYEKL. The CDR3 contains 15 residues. The DNA of the CDR3 is TGCGCCAGCAGCCAAGTACGTCAGGGGGGGCCTGAAGCTTTCTTT. This codes for CASSQVRQGGPEAFF.

A few counts support this clonotype. The rearrangement joins TRBV10-3 to TRBJ1-2; D is uncertain. With 4 bases removed from V and 8 bases from J, the gap between germline ends came to 20 bases. The germline gives CDR1 ENHRY, CDR2 SYGVKD. There are 15 residues in the CDR3. The CDR3 loop reads CAISGFKNSVDGYTF. The CDR3 DNA follows: TGTGCCATCAGTGGATTCAAGAATTCGGTGGACGGCTACACCTTC.

The chain joins TRBV6-4 to TRBJ1-2, with D possibly matching TRBD1 (5 bases). The germline CDR1 and CDR2 sequences are MRHNA and SNTAGT. V was clipped by 1 base and J by 8 bases, with 20 bases between them. CDR3 length: 16 amino acids. This chain's CDR3 is CASSDYHRGRERGYTF. The CDR3 bases are TGTGCCAGCAGTGACTATCATAGGGGCAGGGAGAGGGGCTACACCTTC.

The CDR3 nucleotides are TGTGCCAGTAGTGGGACAGGGGGGGGAGAGACCCAGTACTTC. Translating gives CASSGTGGGETQYF. J is TRBJ2-5 and V is TRBV19, with TRBD1 identical over 11 bases. CDR1 LNHDA and CDR2 SQIVND come from the germline V gene (reference sequence). The CDR3 length is 14 residues. J was trimmed by 4 bases and V by 5 bases; bases with no gene match: 3.

J is TRBJ2-2 and V is TRBV10-3; tentative D call: TRBD1 (5 bases). This CDR3 spans 15 amino acids. Germline CDR1 is ENHRY and CDR2 is SYGVKD. The V end was cut by 8 bases, the J end by 3 bases, with 16 bases between. Here the CDR3 DNA reads TGTGCCATCGGCCAGGACATGGGTGACACCGGGGAGCTGTTTTTT. Protein sequence: CAIGQDMGDTGELFF.

This rearrangement joins TRBV15 to TRBJ2-5; D uncertain. The CDR3 sequence is 14 residues long. Germline V CDR1 and CDR2: LNHNV, YYDKDF (reference sequence). The V end was cut by 0 bases, the J end by 5 bases, with 10 bases between. The CDR3 sequence is CATSRDYGDETQYF. The CDR3 DNA reads as TGTGCCACCAGCAGAGATTATGGGGATGAGACCCAGTACTTC.

This clonotype was recorded a few times. The V call is TRBV20-1, the J call TRBJ1-1, with 7 bases identical to TRBD1. Germline V gene sequence: CDR1 DFQATT, CDR2 SNEGSKA (reference sequence). Germline trimming cut 5 bases from V and 5 bases from J; bases unmatched to any gene: 8. The CDR3 is made up of 13 amino acids. In nucleotides, the CDR3 is TGCAGTGCTGTGGACAGGATGGGGACTGAAGCTTTCTTT. This translates into CSAVDRMGTEAFF.

The table lists this clonotype with many counts. The CDR3 here is CASSQVVPGEQYF. The CDR3 coding sequence is TGTGCCAGCAGCCAAGTCGTTCCGGGCGAGCAGTACTTC. This sequence joins TRBV14 and TRBJ2-7; no definite D call. The ends were cut back, 1 base at V and 6 bases at J, with 10 bases in the middle. In germline, CDR1 is SGHDN, CDR2 FVKESK. The CDR3 has 13 residues.

Turning to this clonotype: The junction differs from germline at one of its ends, possibly a read error. The V call is TRBV10-3, the J call TRBJ1-6; a weak D match, TRBD1 (5 bases). Germline V gene lookup returns CDR1 ENHRY and CDR2 SYGVKD. This CDR3 comprises 14 residues. CDR3 loop: CASSSGRGSSPLHF. In DNA, the CDR3 is TGTGCCAGCAGTTCCGGACGGGGGTCTTCACCCCTCCACTTT.

The table lists this clonotype with many counts. The gene calls are TRBV20-1 and TRBJ1-6, with D possibly TRBD1 on 6 matching bases. From germline, CDR1 is DFQATT and CDR2 SNEGSKA (reference sequence). The CDR3 spans 14 residues. V was shortened by 8 bases and J by 6 bases, with 17 bases between the two germline ends. CDR3 nucleotide sequence: TGCAGTACCTCGCGACAGGACCTTAATTCACCCCTCCACTTT. Translating gives CSTSRQDLNSPLHF.

This clonotype showed up just a few times. The rearrangement uses TRBV14 and TRBJ1-1, with unresolved D. There are 12 residues in the CDR3. The V end was cut by 6 bases, the J end by 11 bases, with 16 bases between. CDR1 is SGHDN and CDR2 is FVKESK in the germline V gene. The CDR3 bases are TGTGCCAGCAGACCAAGTACGGGGAGTGCTTTCTTT. Translated: CASRPSTGSAFF.

The chain combines TRBV2 with TRBJ1-2, with 10 bases lining up with TRBD1. V shed 3 bases and J 4 bases; nucleotides not matched to a gene: 5. CDR3 length: 15 residues. Germline V lookup: CDR1 SNHLY, CDR2 FYNNEI. CDR3 amino acids: CASSDRQGATYGYTF. In nucleotides, the CDR3 is TGTGCCAGCAGTGACCGACAGGGGGCGACCTATGGCTACACCTTC. The full variable domain, with the rest looked up from reference TRBV2 and TRBJ1-2, is EPEVTQTPSHQVTQMGQEVILRCVPISNHLYFYWYRQILGQKVEFLVSFYNNEISEKSEIFDDQFSVERPDGSNFTLKIRSTKLEDSAMYFCASSDRQGATYGYTFGSGTRLTVV.

This clonotype was detected only a few times. The rearrangement uses TRBV11-2 and TRBJ2-3; perhaps TRBD1 as D (5 bases). This CDR3 is built from 15 residues. Germline CDR1 SGHAT, CDR2 FQNNGV. With 6 bases removed from V and 2 bases from J, the gap between germline ends came to 15 bases. Written as DNA, the CDR3 is TGTGCCAGCAGGATGGACACCCGACTCACAGATACGCAGTATTTT. Its translation is CASRMDTRLTDTQYF.

The V and J genes are TRBV7-3 and TRBJ1-5; weak D call: TRBD1 (6 bases). The germline V gene encodes CDR1 SGHTA and CDR2 FQGTGA. The CDR3 spans 15 residues. Trimming stripped 0 bases from V and 10 bases from J, with 16 bases between. In nucleotides, the CDR3 is TGTGCCAGCAGCTTAACCGGGACACGCGATGAACCCCAGCATTTT. It yields the protein CASSLTGTRDEPQHF.

The J gene is TRBJ1-6, the V gene TRBV2; 7 bases are a match to TRBD1. Trimming cost V 4 bases and J 9 bases; bases outside gene matches: 12. This CDR3 contains 16 residues. CDR1 is SNHLY, CDR2 FYNNEI, per germline. The CDR3 loop reads CASSASPDRVGSPLHF. The DNA for the CDR3 is TGTGCCAGCAGTGCTAGCCCCGACAGGGTTGGTTCACCCCTCCACTTT.

This clonotype was seen at least ten times. V usage is TRBV10-2 and J usage is TRBJ2-3, with TRBD2 matching over 7 bases. The CDR3 length is 13 residues. Germline CDR1 is WSHSY and CDR2 is SAAADI. J was trimmed by 4 bases and V by 6 bases; bases with no gene match: 4. The CDR3, as DNA: TGCGCCAGCAGAGGACTAGTCCCAGATACGCAGTATTTT. Protein product: CASRGLVPDTQYF.

This clonotype was counted between two and nine times. The V call is TRBV6-4, the J call TRBJ1-6; maybe TRBD1 (6 bases). The CDR3 is 19 amino acids. CDR1 and CDR2 (germline): MRHNA, SNTAGT. The ends were cut back, 2 bases at V and 5 bases at J, with 22 bases in the middle. CDR3 DNA sequence: TGTGCCAGCAGTGACGGACAGACTCACTTTTGGGGGAATAATTCACCCCTCCACTTT. Its translation is CASSDGQTHFWGNNSPLHF.

Concerning this clonotype itself: Being one base from a much bigger clone, this may be a read error. The CDR3 sequence is CASSDGGGTSREQYF. CDR3 nucleotide sequence: TGCGCCAGCAGTGACGGTGGAGGGACTAGCCGTGAGCAGTACTTC. This chain uses TRBV10-1 with TRBJ2-7; TRBD2 agrees at 9 bases. Trimming took 3 bases from V and 7 from J; bases not matched to a gene: 10. Germline CDR1 is WNHNN and CDR2 is SYGVQD (reference sequence). The CDR3 contains 15 residues.

The chain is built from TRBV5-4 and TRBJ1-5, with a possible D match to TRBD1 (6 bases). V lost 2 bases and J lost 5, with 11 bases in between. Germline V gene lookup returns CDR1 SGHNT and CDR2 YYREEE (reference sequence). The CDR3 loop spans 14 amino acids. CDR3 nucleotide sequence: TGTGCCAGCAGCTTAAACAGGGCTCATCAGCCCCAGCATTTT. It translates to CASSLNRAHQPQHF.

The chain recombines TRBV19 with TRBJ2-7, with D possibly TRBD1 on 6 matching bases. The germline V gene has CDR1 LNHDA and CDR2 SQIVND (reference sequence). This CDR3 region has 13 residues. Trimming cost V 9 bases and J 7 bases, with 19 bases left between them. In DNA, the CDR3 is TGTGCCAGCAGTCGGACAGTCCTTGGGGAGCAGTACTTC. Protein sequence: CASSRTVLGEQYF.

V usage is TRBV5-1 and J usage is TRBJ2-1, with 13 bases fitting TRBD2. The CDR3 is 16 amino acids. V trimming: 0 bases; J trimming: 9 bases; junction bases outside the gene matches: 6. Germline-derived CDR1 and CDR2 are SGHRS and YFSETQ. In DNA, the CDR3 is TGCGCCAGCAGCTTGGAAACTAGCGGGGGGGCCAGTGAGCAGTTCTTC. This encodes CASSLETSGGASEQFF.

The chain recombines TRBV2 with TRBJ1-6, with D unclear. Germline V gives CDR1 SNHLY, CDR2 FYNNEI. With 3 bases removed from V and 13 bases from J, the gap between germline ends came to 13 bases. This CDR3 spans 13 amino acids. The CDR3 sequence: CASSDRLPPPLHF. For the CDR3, the DNA is TGTGCCAGCAGTGATAGACTACCGCCCCCCCTCCACTTT.

The chain links TRBV7-2 to TRBJ2-1, with D tentatively TRBD2 (7 bases). Germline V gene sequence: CDR1 SGHTA, CDR2 FQGNSA. There are 13 residues in the CDR3. V lost 2 bases and J lost 10, with 12 bases in between. The CDR3 sequence: CASSLSGGPEQFF. DNA of the CDR3: TGTGCCAGCAGCTTATCGGGGGGCCCCGAGCAGTTCTTC.

This clonotype appeared a single time. A much larger clone differs by one base, so this may be a read error. This chain's CDR3 is CASSLGGQTNYGYTF. In DNA form, the CDR3 reads TGCGCCAGCAGCTTGGGAGGCCAAACTAACTATGGCTACACCTTC. The rearrangement joins TRBV5-1 to TRBJ1-2, with D uncertain. Germline V gene lookup returns CDR1 SGHRS and CDR2 YFSETQ. With 0 bases removed from V and 0 bases from J, the gap between germline ends came to 9 bases. The CDR3 loop spans 15 amino acids. Together with reference TRBV5-1 and TRBJ1-2, the CDR3 gives the full variable domain: KAGVTQTPRYLIKTRGQQVTLSCSPISGHRSVSWYQQTPGQGLQFLFEYFSETQRNKGNFPGRFSGRQFSNSRSEMNVSTLELGDSALYLCASSLGGQTNYGYTFGSGTRLTVV.

This clonotype has more than one count but fewer than ten. The chain employs TRBV5-1 and TRBJ2-2; 7 nucleotides align to TRBD2. Germline assignment: CDR1 SGHRS and CDR2 YFSETQ. The trim removed 0 bases at V and 2 bases at J, leaving 4 bases unmatched. The CDR3 totals 16 residues. CDR3 DNA: TGCGCCAGCAGCTTGGAGGGCGGGAGTAACACCGGGGAGCTGTTTTTT. Its protein product is CASSLEGGSNTGELFF. The variable domain in full, completed from reference TRBV5-1 and TRBJ2-2, reads KAGVTQTPRYLIKTRGQQVTLSCSPISGHRSVSWYQQTPGQGLQFLFEYFSETQRNKGNFPGRFSGRQFSNSRSEMNVSTLELGDSALYLCASSLEGGSNTGELFFGEGSRLTVL.

The chain joins TRBV10-3 to TRBJ2-7; perhaps TRBD2 as D (6 bases). Trimming stripped 3 bases from V and 5 bases from J, with 23 bases between. CDR1 is ENHRY, CDR2 SYGVKD, per germline. CDR3 length: 17 amino acids. The CDR3 here is CAISEAQTGGPGDEQYF. CDR3 bases: TGTGCCATCAGTGAAGCCCAAACCGGAGGGCCTGGGGACGAGCAGTACTTC.

A few counts support this clonotype. The rearrangement uses TRBV3-1 and TRBJ2-7; D is possibly TRBD2 (5 bases). Trimming stripped 0 bases from V and 3 bases from J, with 9 bases between. Germline V CDR1 and CDR2: LGHDT, YNNKEL (reference sequence). CDR3 length equals 14 residues. CDR3 nucleotides: TGTGCCAGCAGCCAAGATTTACGGGACTACGAGCAGTACTTC. This encodes CASSQDLRDYEQYF.

This clonotype was found many times. This chain joins TRBV25-1 and TRBJ1-3; 7 nucleotides match TRBD1. The trim removed 2 bases at V and 4 bases at J, leaving 5 bases unmatched. Looked up from germline, CDR1 is MGHDK and CDR2 is SYGVNS. CDR3 size: 15 residues. CDR3 amino acids: CASSERQGRGNTIYF. The CDR3 nucleotides read TGTGCCAGCAGTGAAAGACAGGGTCGGGGAAACACCATATATTTT. Full variable domain (missing parts from reference TRBV25-1 and TRBJ1-3): EADIYQTPRYLVIGTGKKITLECSQTMGHDKMYWYQQDPGMELHLIHYSYGVNSTEKGDLSSESTVSRIRTEHFPLTLESARPSHTSQYLCASSERQGRGNTIYFGEGSWLTVV.